These 15 T cell receptor beta chains came from one sample sequenced in a study of T cell repertoires in cytomegalovirus infection. MiXCR was run by TCRdb on the reads, yielding one entry per CDR3 protein. The sample has about 920,000 distinct CDR3 sequences, more than 25% seen once. Their antigen targets remain unknown. Sample: cultured CD8+ T cells from PBMCs, taken from culture after CMV antigen stimulation. The receptors originated from a human donor in good health (CMV status not recorded). Some clones in this sample may be carry-over from other donors' samples.

The chain has TRBV27 and TRBJ2-7, with 8 bases aligning to TRBD1. The CDR3 totals 17 residues. CDR1 is MNHEY and CDR2 is SMNVEV in the germline V gene (reference sequence). V was clipped by 0 bases and J by 0 bases; unmatched bases: 7. The CDR3 sequence is CASSLSSGDRFSYEQYF. The CDR3 nucleotides read TGTGCCAGCAGTTTATCGTCCGGGGACAGGTTCTCCTACGAGCAGTACTTC.

This clonotype turned up a few times. The rearrangement joins TRBV20-1 to TRBJ2-7; D possibly corresponds to TRBD1 (5 bases). With 5 bases removed from V and 1 base from J, the gap between germline ends came to 12 bases. Germline values: CDR1 DFQATT, CDR2 SNEGSKA (reference sequence). The CDR3 sequence is 13 residues long. The CDR3 sequence: CSALWQGSYEQYF. CDR3 coding DNA: TGCAGTGCTCTCTGGCAGGGATCCTACGAGCAGTACTTC.

This clonotype was seen ten or more times. V is TRBV12-3 or TRBV12-4 and J is TRBJ2-7, with D possibly matching TRBD1 (6 bases). The ends were cut back, 5 bases at V and 3 bases at J, with 14 bases in the middle. The CDR3 has 14 residues. In DNA, the CDR3 is TGTGCCAGCAGTGGGGGCCCCCCCTTCTACGAGCAGTACTTC. This gives the protein CASSGGPPFYEQYF.

As concerns this clonotype: This may be a read error, as it is one base from a much larger clone. The chain recombines TRBV7-6 with TRBJ2-3, with 8 bases lining up with TRBD2. V lost 7 bases, J lost 3 bases, and 15 bases stayed unmatched. Germline values: CDR1 SGHVS, CDR2 FNYEAQ. The length of the CDR3 is 17 residues. The CDR3, as DNA: TGTGCCAGCAACTGGCCGGCAAGCGGGGGTGGGACAGATACGCAGTATTTT. As protein: CASNWPASGGGTDTQYF.

This clonotype has only a few counts. The V call is TRBV10-3, the J call TRBJ1-5; 8 bases agree with TRBD1. Losses at the gene ends were 3 bases for V and 4 bases for J; bases not matched to a gene: 5. Germline V gene sequence: CDR1 ENHRY, CDR2 SYGVKD. The CDR3 contains 15 residues. The CDR3 here is CAISDPWTGNQPQHF. CDR3 DNA: TGTGCCATCAGTGACCCTTGGACAGGGAATCAGCCCCAGCATTTT.

This clonotype was counted between two and nine times. The CDR3 region is CASTTSGAYNEQFF. As DNA, the CDR3 is TGTGCCAGCACGACTAGCGGGGCGTACAATGAGCAGTTCTTC. This rearrangement joins TRBV7-6 to TRBJ2-1; 11 positions agree with TRBD2. V was pared by 7 bases and J by 4 bases, with 3 bases of the junction left unmatched. Germline V gene sequence: CDR1 SGHVS, CDR2 FNYEAQ. This CDR3 is 14 amino acids long.

In this sample, this clonotype turned up many times. The chain couples TRBV7-9 to TRBJ1-2; D remains unclear. Germline CDR1 is SEHNR and CDR2 is FQNEAQ (reference sequence). V was clipped by 0 bases and J by 0 bases, with 14 bases between them. The CDR3 is 17 residues long. The CDR3 sequence is CASSLAAPYLANYGYTF. The DNA of the CDR3 is TGTGCCAGCAGCTTAGCGGCACCTTACCTAGCTAACTATGGCTACACCTTC.

The chain combines TRBV4-1 with TRBJ2-2; TRBD1 aligns across 11 bases. J was trimmed by 6 bases and V by 4 bases; bases with no gene match: 13. Germline V gene data show CDR1 as MGHRA and CDR2 as YSYEKL. The CDR3 length is 18 residues. The CDR3 DNA reads as TGCGCCAGCAGCCCTAGGGTTTTCGGACAGGGGGCGTCCGGGGAGCTGTTTTTT. Protein sequence: CASSPRVFGQGASGELFF.

The chain has TRBV25-1 and TRBJ1-2; TRBD1 agrees at 7 bases. CDR1 and CDR2 from the germline V gene are MGHDK and SYGVNS. CDR3 length: 17 amino acids. V was pared by 6 bases and J by 4 bases, with 17 bases of the junction left unmatched. The CDR3: CASRGEGTAPVLYGYTF. The CDR3, as DNA: TGTGCCAGCAGAGGGGAGGGGACAGCCCCTGTTCTCTATGGCTACACCTTC.

The chain carries TRBV12-3 or TRBV12-4 and TRBJ1-2; possible D gene TRBD1, 5 bases. V shed 2 bases and J shed 8 bases, with 15 bases lying between them. The CDR3 is 14 amino acids. CDR3 DNA: TGTGCCAGCAGTTTAAACGTCAGGGTGTTCGGCTACACCTTC. The encoded protein is CASSLNVRVFGYTF.

This chain links TRBV5-6 with TRBJ1-2; no firm D call. Germline V CDR1 and CDR2: SGHDT, YYEEEE. The CDR3 loop spans 18 amino acids. Trimming pared 0 bases from V and 4 bases from J, leaving 22 bases between. This CDR3 reads CASSLARLDINGRYGYTF. CDR3 coding DNA: TGTGCCAGCAGCTTGGCCAGATTAGACATCAACGGTCGCTATGGCTACACCTTC.

This clonotype occurred once. At one of its ends the junction is not consistent with the germline gene, which may arise from a read error. The V and J genes are TRBV13 and TRBJ2-1, with D perhaps matching TRBD1 (6 bases). The length of the CDR3 is 14 residues. Germline CDR1 reads PRHDT; CDR2 reads FYEKMQ (reference sequence). Here the CDR3 DNA reads TGTGCCAGCAACTTAACCTACAGGGACAATGAGCAGTTCTTC. This codes for CASNLTYRDNEQFF.

The V gene is TRBV10-3, the J gene TRBJ1-4; TRBD1 aligns across 7 bases. The CDR3 runs to 15 residues. Unmatched junction bases numbered 4, after V lost 3 bases and J lost 3 bases. The germline V gene encodes CDR1 ENHRY and CDR2 SYGVKD. In DNA form, the CDR3 reads TGTGCCATCAGTGACCCCGGGACAGCTAATGAAAAACTGTTTTTT. As protein: CAISDPGTANEKLFF.

In its sample, this clonotype was seen many times. Here the CDR3 reads CASSLDRGAGYTF. The CDR3 DNA follows: TGTGCCAGCAGCTTGGACAGGGGGGCTGGCTACACCTTC. The rearrangement uses TRBV6-1 and TRBJ1-2; 10 positions match TRBD1. This CDR3 is built from 13 residues. The germline gives CDR1 MNHNS, CDR2 SASEGT. V was pared by 6 bases and J by 7 bases, with 5 bases of the junction left unmatched.

This chain joins TRBV12-5 and TRBJ2-7, with D possibly matching TRBD1 (6 bases). With 2 bases removed from V and 6 bases from J, the gap between germline ends came to 11 bases. Per the germline V gene, CDR1 is LGHNT and CDR2 is FRNRAP. The CDR3 spans 13 residues. The CDR3 loop reads CASGLTTGTEQYF. CDR3 nucleotides: TGTGCTAGTGGTTTGACTACAGGGACCGAGCAGTACTTC.